This TCR beta chain was sequenced for a study of blood T cell repertoires in COVID-19. Produced via immunoSEQ multiplex PCR; TCRdb's table is partial and in-frame only. The data show about 130,000 clones, with more than 75% seen just once and approximately 5.2% held by the top ten. Per germline, CDR1 SGHVS and CDR2 FQNEAQ. With 1 base removed from V and 7 bases from J, the gap between germline ends came to 10 bases. This CDR3 comprises 13 residues. Sequencing was carried out using peripheral blood. This chain connects TRBV7-8 to TRBJ1-2; unclear D gene. This clonotype was obtained from a woman in her 70s with COVID-19, enrolled during active disease. Here the CDR3 DNA reads TGTGCCAGCAGCTTAGGACTAACGAGTGGCTACACCTTC. Residues: CASSLGLTSGYTF.